The clone carrying this T cell receptor (beta chain) occurred a few times. Its antigen is not identified. Investigators reverse transcribed all isolated RNA, so they sequenced expressed TCRB transcripts. Profiling relied on immunoSEQ multiplex PCR, and the TCRdb table lists in-frame clones only, not all of them. The sample includes 130,000 or so clones, less than 20% seen only once; the top ten take 2.3%. This sample is part of a study of beta chain features in type 1 diabetes. Study-wide points: Among patients with Type 1 diabetes, TCRB CDR3s were moderately but significantly shorter in every one of the four CD4+ subsets.

Over 95% purity was reached by all sorted populations. Sequenced: central memory CD4+ T cells from blood. The TCR sequence derives from a man aged 25-45 years with type 1 diabetes.

CDR3 coding DNA: TGTGCCAGCAGCCAGGACTCAATCGGGTCCCAGTACTTC. Translated, it gives CASSQDSIGSQYF. The chain combines TRBV5-4 with TRBJ2-5; D may be TRBD2 (5 bases). Trimming took off 4 bases at V and 9 bases at J, with 16 bases between the two ends. Germline V lookup: CDR1 SGHNT, CDR2 YYREEE (reference sequence). This CDR3 contains 13 residues.